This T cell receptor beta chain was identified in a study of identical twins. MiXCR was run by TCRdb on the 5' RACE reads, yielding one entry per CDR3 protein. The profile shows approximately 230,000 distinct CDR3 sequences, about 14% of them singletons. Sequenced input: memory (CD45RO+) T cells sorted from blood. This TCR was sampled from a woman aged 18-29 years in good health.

The CDR3 loop is CASSSLVEPQHF. The CDR3 DNA sequence: TGCGCCAGCAGCTCATTAGTTGAGCCCCAGCATTTT. This chain links TRBV5-1 with TRBJ1-5; D is undetermined. The CDR3 loop spans 12 amino acids. V lost 3 bases and J 8 bases, leaving 9 bases between the germline ends. The V gene's germline CDR1 is SGHRS and CDR2 YFSETQ.